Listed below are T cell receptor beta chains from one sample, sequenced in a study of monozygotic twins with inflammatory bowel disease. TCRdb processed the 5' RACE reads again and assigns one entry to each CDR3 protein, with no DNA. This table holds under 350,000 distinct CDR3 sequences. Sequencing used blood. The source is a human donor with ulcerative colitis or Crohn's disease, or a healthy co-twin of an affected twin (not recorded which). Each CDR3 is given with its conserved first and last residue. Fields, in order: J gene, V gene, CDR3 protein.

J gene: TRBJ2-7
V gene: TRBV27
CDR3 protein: CASSSPGRSYEQYF

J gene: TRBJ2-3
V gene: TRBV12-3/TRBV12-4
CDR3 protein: CASSSSDTTDTQYF

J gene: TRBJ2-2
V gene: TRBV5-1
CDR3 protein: CASSFSTGTVLRGNTGELFF

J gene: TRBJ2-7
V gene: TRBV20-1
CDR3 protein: CSARGTSGTYEQYF

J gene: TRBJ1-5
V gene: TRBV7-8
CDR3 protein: CASSKLGQGNQPQHF

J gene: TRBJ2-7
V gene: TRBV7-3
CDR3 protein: CASSLTPMGSGENEQYF

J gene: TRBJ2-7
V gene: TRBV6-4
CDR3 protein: CASRFQRTPSYEQYF

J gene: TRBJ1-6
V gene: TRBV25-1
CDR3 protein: CASNRGESSYNSPLHF

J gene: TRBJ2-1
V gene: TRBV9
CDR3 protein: CASSPELGVRQFF

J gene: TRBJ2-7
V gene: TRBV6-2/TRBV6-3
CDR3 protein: CASIETGRGTPRSSYEQYF

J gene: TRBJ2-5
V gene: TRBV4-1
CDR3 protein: CASSQERGGYQETQYF

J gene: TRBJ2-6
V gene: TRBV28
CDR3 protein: CASSFYSSPGQSGANVLTF

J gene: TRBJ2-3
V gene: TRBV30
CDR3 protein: CAWSPLPGQIQDTQYF

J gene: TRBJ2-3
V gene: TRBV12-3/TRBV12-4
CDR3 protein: CASSLGDSTQYF

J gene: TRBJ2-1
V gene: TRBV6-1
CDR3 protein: CASHGQGAVNEQFF

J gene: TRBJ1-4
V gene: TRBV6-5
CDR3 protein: CASRTTNEKLFF

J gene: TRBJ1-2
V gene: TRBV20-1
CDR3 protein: CSATGTDNYGYTF